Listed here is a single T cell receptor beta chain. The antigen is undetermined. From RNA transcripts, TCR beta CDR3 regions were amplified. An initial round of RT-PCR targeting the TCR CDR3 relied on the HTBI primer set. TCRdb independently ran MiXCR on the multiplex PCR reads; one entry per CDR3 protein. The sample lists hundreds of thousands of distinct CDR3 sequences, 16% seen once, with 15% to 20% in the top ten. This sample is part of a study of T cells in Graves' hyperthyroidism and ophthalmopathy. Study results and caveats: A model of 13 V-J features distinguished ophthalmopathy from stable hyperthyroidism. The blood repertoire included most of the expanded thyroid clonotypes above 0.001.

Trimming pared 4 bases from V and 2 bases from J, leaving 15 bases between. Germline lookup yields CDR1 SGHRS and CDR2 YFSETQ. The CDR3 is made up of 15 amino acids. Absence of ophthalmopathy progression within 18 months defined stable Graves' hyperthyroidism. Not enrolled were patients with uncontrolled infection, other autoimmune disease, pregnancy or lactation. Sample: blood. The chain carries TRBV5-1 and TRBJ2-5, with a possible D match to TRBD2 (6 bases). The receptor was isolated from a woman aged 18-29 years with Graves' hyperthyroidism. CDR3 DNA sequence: TGCGCCAGCAGCGGGGGGACCGGGCGGCAAGAGACCCAGTACTTC. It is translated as CASSGGTGRQETQYF.